Listed here are 7 T cell receptor beta chains from one sample, sequenced in a study of regulatory T cells in long-lasting Graves disease. Building of the TCR beta libraries involved iRepertoire HTBI primers and Arm-PCR of CDR3 regions. One entry per CDR3 protein results from TCRdb running MiXCR on the multiplex PCR reads. The sample has 350,000 to 550,000 distinct CDR3 sequences, 11% to 15% seen once. Time point denoted: newly diagnosed GD, antithyroid drugs for less than 3 months. The TCR library was prepared using RNA isolated from PBMCs. The data were also submitted as part of a second study, on T cells in Graves' hyperthyroidism and ophthalmopathy.

The source material was peripheral blood mononuclear cells (PBMCs), sampled at new diagnosis, from a patient treated with antithyroid drugs. These TCRs come from a woman aged 50 to 60 with Graves disease.

There are a few counts of this clonotype. DNA of the CDR3: TGTGCCAGCAGCCACCCCTGGGGCTCTGAAGCTTTCTTT. Translating it yields CASSHPWGSEAFF. The V call is TRBV14, the J call TRBJ1-1; D might be TRBD1 (5 bases). This CDR3 has 13 amino acids. Germline V gene data show CDR1 as SGHDN and CDR2 as FVKESK. The ends were cut back, 3 bases at V and 6 bases at J, with 11 bases in the middle.

This chain uses TRBV3-1 with TRBJ2-7; the D is unclear. Per the germline V gene, CDR1 is LGHDT and CDR2 is YNNKEL (reference sequence). Trimming stripped 0 bases from V and 3 bases from J, with 12 bases between. The CDR3 has 15 amino acids. CDR3 coding DNA: TGTGCCAGCAGCCAAGAGGGTGCCTCGGTCTACGAGCAGTACTTC. It translates to CASSQEGASVYEQYF.

A few counts support this clonotype. The rearrangement uses TRBV11-2 and TRBJ1-6; no reliable D call. Germline values: CDR1 SGHAT, CDR2 FQNNGV. Trimming took 0 bases from V and 8 from J, leaving 2 bases between them. The CDR3 spans 12 residues. This CDR3 reads CASSLEYSPLHF. As DNA, the CDR3 is TGTGCCAGCAGCTTAGAGTATTCACCCCTCCACTTT.

To note about this clonotype: With a much larger clone just one base away, this may be a read error. The CDR3 DNA is TGTGGCAGCAGTCCGCGGATACACTCGGGTGAAGCTTTCTTT. Translating gives CGSSPRIHSGEAFF. The chain is built from TRBV12-3 or TRBV12-4 and TRBJ1-1; D uncertain. The CDR3 loop spans 14 amino acids.

The gene calls are TRBV27 and TRBJ2-2; 8 bases align to TRBD1. The CDR3 has 15 residues. Germline CDR1 MNHEY, CDR2 SMNVEV (reference sequence). The V gene end was trimmed by 2 bases and the J gene end by 3 bases; junction bases not matched to a gene: 2. This CDR3 reads CASSLGQGYTGELFF. CDR3 bases: TGTGCCAGCAGTTTAGGACAGGGATACACCGGGGAGCTGTTTTTT.

V gene TRBV19 combines with J gene TRBJ2-5; D gene unclear. This CDR3 is 9 amino acids long. Trimming shortened V by 7 bases and J by 7 bases, and 4 bases separated the two germline ends. Germline loops: CDR1 LNHDA, CDR2 SQIVND (reference sequence). The CDR3 DNA sequence: TGTGCCAGTAAAGTGACCCAGTACTTC. The encoded protein is CASKVTQYF.

The table lists this clonotype with many counts. This chain uses TRBV29-1 with TRBJ1-5, with 7 nucleotides matching TRBD1. The CDR3 is made up of 14 amino acids. V lost 7 bases, J lost 2 bases, and 8 bases stayed unmatched. Germline-derived CDR1 and CDR2 are SQVTM and ANQGSEA. This CDR3 is CSAIITGGNQPQHF. The CDR3 DNA reads as TGCAGCGCTATAATCACAGGGGGCAATCAGCCCCAGCATTTT.